The clone carrying this TCR beta chain was picked up many times. Antigen unknown. Trimming pared 5 bases from V and 0 bases from J, leaving 21 bases between. The CDR3 sequence is 18 residues long. Germline V CDR1 and CDR2: SGHTA, FQGNSA. Via MiXCR, TCRdb re-called the reads, giving one row per CDR3 protein. The sample has about 130,000 distinct CDR3 sequences, 7% to 9.5% seen once. The record originates from a study of T cell repertoires in cytomegalovirus infection. Study at large: In public TCR beta signatures, there were indications of both CMV infection and matching HLA type. Overall study findings and caveats: The study found HLA-C-restricted CMV-specific TCR beta clonotypes dominating the ex vivo response.

Specimen: PBMCs. The clonotype comes from a human donor in good health (CMV status not recorded). Some clones in this sample may be carry-over from other donors' samples. The V call is TRBV7-2, the J call TRBJ2-3; D is unclear. As DNA, the CDR3 is TGTGCCAGCAGCCCGAAAGGTCGAACTGCCTCTAGCACAGATACGCAGTATTTT. Its protein product is CASSPKGRTASSTDTQYF.